A single sample is the source of the 23 T cell receptor beta chains below, sequenced in a study of T cell changes during pregnancy in multiple sclerosis. TCRdb keeps only in-frame clones here, not all; method: immunoSEQ multiplex PCR. The sample records 45,000 to 50,000 clones, more than 85% being singletons. The input for sequencing was CD8+ T cells from peripheral blood mononuclear cells, taken after pregnancy. All receptors come from a female donor with multiple sclerosis, enrolled in a pregnancy study.

This chain uses TRBV10-3 with TRBJ1-1; tentatively, D is TRBD1 (6 bases). The length of the CDR3 is 16 residues. Deletions cut 7 bases from V and 3 bases from J, with 21 bases between. The germline V gene has CDR1 ENHRY and CDR2 SYGVKD. The CDR3 coding sequence is TGTGCCATCACCGCTAATGACAGGTTCGGGGACACTGAAGCTTTCTTT. Protein sequence: CAITANDRFGDTEAFF.

This clone was detected once. V and J are TRBV7-9 and TRBJ2-2; tentatively, D is TRBD2 (6 bases). This CDR3 has 15 residues. The V and J ends lost 5 bases and 6 bases respectively, with 16 bases between them. Germline CDR1 is SEHNR and CDR2 is FQNEAQ (reference sequence). The CDR3 loop is CASSKGLLTAGELFF. The CDR3 coding sequence is TGTGCCAGCAGCAAGGGACTTCTCACCGCCGGGGAGCTGTTTTTT. Using reference TRBV7-9 and TRBJ2-2 for the parts outside the CDR3, the full variable domain is DTGVSQNPRHKITKRGQNVTFRCDPISEHNRLYWYRQTLGQGPEFLTYFQNEAQLEKSRLLSDRFSAERPKGSFSTLEIQRTEQGDSAMYLCASSKGLLTAGELFFGEGSRLTVL.

This chain joins TRBV5-4 and TRBJ1-2, with 7 bases matching TRBD1. V shed 4 bases and J 8 bases; nucleotides not matched to a gene: 8. CDR1 and CDR2 (germline): SGHNT, YYREEE (reference sequence). This CDR3 has 13 amino acids. This CDR3 is CASSGDSQGGYTF. The CDR3 DNA sequence: TGTGCCAGCAGCGGGGACAGTCAAGGGGGCTACACCTTC.

The J gene is TRBJ2-1, the V gene TRBV6-5, with D unclear. The ends were cut back, 0 bases at V and 7 bases at J, with 7 bases in the middle. The CDR3 is 13 residues long. CDR1 MNHEY and CDR2 SVGAGI come from the germline V gene. CDR3 region: CASSYSSGNEQFF. The DNA of the CDR3 is TGTGCCAGCAGTTACTCCAGTGGTAATGAGCAGTTCTTC.

This rearrangement joins TRBV29-1 to TRBJ2-4, with D perhaps matching TRBD2 (6 bases). CDR1 and CDR2 (germline): SQVTM, ANQGSEA. Trimming removed 3 bases from V and 1 base from J, with 10 bases in between. This CDR3 is 14 amino acids long. The CDR3 sequence is CSVEGGAAKNIQYF. CDR3 nucleotides: TGCAGCGTTGAGGGGGGAGCGGCCAAAAACATTCAGTACTTC.

The chain carries TRBV7-3 and TRBJ1-2; 10 bases match TRBD1. V lost 0 bases and J lost 8; bases outside the gene matches: 3. Germline V gene data show CDR1 as SGHTA and CDR2 as FQGTGA. The CDR3 runs 14 residues. The CDR3 reads CASSLTGTGEGYTF. The CDR3 DNA reads TGTGCCAGCAGCTTAACGGGGACAGGGGAGGGCTACACCTTC.

The chain is built from TRBV19 and TRBJ2-3, with 7 nucleotides matching TRBD1. Germline V gene lookup returns CDR1 LNHDA and CDR2 SQIVND (reference sequence). CDR3 length: 16 amino acids. Trimming removed 4 bases from V and 4 bases from J; junction bases left unmatched: 11. In DNA form, the CDR3 reads TGTGCCAGTAGTAAGGGTTTCGGACAGGAACCAGATACGCAGTATTTT. Protein sequence: CASSKGFGQEPDTQYF.

This chain joins TRBV19 and TRBJ1-2; TRBD1 aligns across 8 bases. The germline CDR1 and CDR2 sequences are LNHDA and SQIVND (reference sequence). With V trimmed by 3 bases and J by 3 bases, 12 bases remained unmatched. This CDR3 has 17 residues. CDR3 in amino acids: CASSIMAGGVGYYGYTF. Here the CDR3 DNA reads TGTGCCAGTAGTATTATGGCAGGGGGCGTAGGGTACTATGGCTACACCTTC.

V is TRBV6-4 and J is TRBJ2-3; 8 nucleotides line up with TRBD2. This CDR3 has 17 residues. In germline, CDR1 is MRHNA, CDR2 SNTAGT. J lost 4 bases, V lost 3 bases, and 12 bases had no gene match. In DNA form, the CDR3 reads TGTGCCAGCAGTGAAGATAAGCGGGAGACTGTCTCAGATACGCAGTATTTT. It yields the protein CASSEDKRETVSDTQYF.

The CDR3 reads CASSQDSGVSYGYTF. The DNA for the CDR3 is TGTGCCAGCAGCCAAGATTCGGGGGTAAGCTATGGCTACACCTTC. V and J are TRBV4-2 and TRBJ1-2, with D maybe TRBD1 (5 bases). The V end lost 0 bases, the J end lost 4 bases, and 12 bases lay between the germline ends. Germline CDR1 and CDR2: LGHNA and YNFKEQ. The CDR3 is 15 residues long.

V gene TRBV30 combines with J gene TRBJ2-2, with 7 nucleotides matching TRBD1. Germline CDR1 reads GTSNPN; CDR2 reads SVGIG (reference sequence). CDR3 length: 15 amino acids. With V trimmed by 0 bases and J by 4 bases, 5 bases remained unmatched. The CDR3 nucleotides are TGTGCCTGGAGTGTAAAGGGGGCTGGCACCGGGGAGCTGTTTTTT. Its protein is CAWSVKGAGTGELFF.

The chain is built from TRBV6-1 and TRBJ1-3, with 7 bases that match TRBD1. The length of the CDR3 is 14 residues. V gave up 4 bases and J gave up 2 bases; unmatched junction bases: 2. CDR1 and CDR2 (germline): MNHNS, SASEGT. CDR3 DNA sequence: TGTGCCAGCAGTGGAACAGGGGCTGGAAACACCATATATTTT. The encoded protein is CASSGTGAGNTIYF.

The CDR3 region has the DNA TGTGCCAGTAGTATCGCCGGGATTTCCTACAATGAGCAGTTCTTC. This encodes CASSIAGISYNEQFF. V gene TRBV19 combines with J gene TRBJ2-1; D possibly corresponds to TRBD2 (5 bases). The length of the CDR3 is 15 residues. Germline V gives CDR1 LNHDA, CDR2 SQIVND (reference sequence). The ends were cut back, 3 bases at V and 1 base at J, with 10 bases in the middle.

This clone occurred once. V usage is TRBV5-4 and J usage is TRBJ2-7, with TRBD1 identical over 7 bases. This CDR3 has 15 residues. The V and J ends lost 2 bases and 5 bases, in that order; junction bases with no gene match: 10. Germline CDR1 is SGHNT and CDR2 is YYREEE (reference sequence). CDR3 residues: CASSFVVGGLNEQYF. The DNA for the CDR3 is TGTGCCAGCAGCTTTGTAGTAGGGGGCTTAAACGAGCAGTACTTC.

This chain uses TRBV5-5 with TRBJ1-1; D not resolved. V was trimmed by 7 bases and J by 0 bases, leaving 13 bases between them. Germline V gene data show CDR1 as SGHKS and CDR2 as YYEKEE (reference sequence). This CDR3 spans 14 amino acids. The CDR3 DNA follows: TGTGCCAGCGGCGGGCGCCCCATGAACACTGAAGCTTTCTTT. Its protein product is CASGGRPMNTEAFF.

The V and J genes are TRBV9 and TRBJ2-4; D perhaps matches TRBD2 (7 bases). V was pared by 2 bases and J by 9 bases, with 12 bases between. This CDR3 spans 13 amino acids. The germline V gene has CDR1 SGDLS and CDR2 YYNGEE. The CDR3 here is CASSVGGATIQYF. CDR3 nucleotides: TGTGCCAGCAGCGTGGGGGGGGCGACCATTCAGTACTTC. Combining the CDR3 with reference TRBV9 and TRBJ2-4 gives the whole variable domain DSGVTQTPKHLITATGQRVTLRCSPRSGDLSVYWYQQSLDQGLQFLIQYYNGEERAKGNILERFSAQQFPDLHSELNLSSLELGDSALYFCASSVGGATIQYFGAGTRLSVL.

V and J are TRBV7-2 and TRBJ2-7; 11 bases map to TRBD2. CDR1 and CDR2 from the germline V gene are SGHTA and FQGNSA. The CDR3 is 15 residues long. Trimming cost V 1 base and J 4 bases; bases outside gene matches: 3. The CDR3 DNA follows: TGTGCCAGCAGCTTAGTGACTAGCGGGGTATACGAGCAGTACTTC. This sequence encodes CASSLVTSGVYEQYF.

The chain employs TRBV19 and TRBJ2-3; 10 nucleotides match TRBD1. Germline V gene lookup returns CDR1 LNHDA and CDR2 SQIVND (reference sequence). J gave up 2 bases and V 4 bases, and 9 bases lay outside the gene matches. The CDR3 extends over 17 amino acids. CDR3 sequence (DNA): TGTGCCAGTAGTACCCGACAGGGGGCGGTAATCACAGATACGCAGTATTTT. Residues: CASSTRQGAVITDTQYF.

This clone appeared a single time. The J gene is TRBJ2-1, the V gene TRBV29-1; 11 bases fit TRBD2. The V gene's germline CDR1 is SQVTM and CDR2 ANQGSEA. The CDR3 consists of 15 residues. V trimming: 7 bases; J trimming: 7 bases; junction bases outside the gene matches: 12. CDR3 sequence (DNA): TGCAGCGCTACCCAGGGACTAGCGGCAGTTAATGAGCAGTTCTTC. Protein sequence: CSATQGLAAVNEQFF.

The chain employs TRBV7-8 and TRBJ1-2, with D tentatively TRBD1 (6 bases). V lost 1 base, J lost 4 bases, and 22 bases lay in between. The CDR3 runs to 18 residues. Looked up from germline, CDR1 is SGHVS and CDR2 is FQNEAQ. CDR3 sequence reads: CASSLGNTRGDFIYGYTF. Written as DNA, the CDR3 is TGTGCCAGCAGCTTAGGGAATACCAGGGGCGACTTTATCTATGGCTACACCTTC.

This chain connects TRBV6-1 to TRBJ2-1; tentative D call: TRBD2 (6 bases). Deletions cut 1 base from V and 3 bases from J, with 16 bases between. The CDR3 has 17 amino acids. CDR1 is MNHNS, CDR2 SASEGT, per germline. This CDR3 reads CASSEGYWDGSYNEQFF. CDR3 bases: TGTGCCAGCAGTGAAGGGTATTGGGACGGGAGCTACAATGAGCAGTTCTTC.

This clone was found once. The chain links TRBV6-5 to TRBJ2-5; 9 bases map to TRBD2. This CDR3 comprises 15 residues. V was pared by 2 bases and J by 5 bases, with 6 bases of the junction left unmatched. The germline V gene encodes CDR1 MNHEY and CDR2 SVGAGI. In DNA, the CDR3 is TGTGCCAGCAGTTACGCGGCGGGAGGGGGCGAGACCCAGTACTTC. Protein: CASSYAAGGGETQYF.

The V call is TRBV6-1, the J call TRBJ2-5, with 7 bases lining up with TRBD1. Losses at the gene ends were 4 bases for V and 3 bases for J; bases not matched to a gene: 11. Germline V gene lookup returns CDR1 MNHNS and CDR2 SASEGT. This CDR3 comprises 16 residues. The CDR3 loop is CASSVRGTGQKETQYF. The CDR3 DNA reads TGTGCCAGCAGTGTTCGTGGGACGGGACAGAAAGAGACCCAGTACTTC.